This is a list of T cell receptor beta chains from one sample in a study of T cell clonotyping in hematopoietic cell transplantation. Libraries were prepared by immunoSEQ multiplex PCR; TCRdb keeps only in-frame clonotypes and omits some of them. The sample lists roughly 42,000 clones, 85% to 95% occurring once. Sequenced material: peripheral blood mononuclear cells. Receptors originate from a woman aged 45-60 years in good health. Some clones in this sample may be carry-over from other donors' samples. The CDR3 runs from the conserved cysteine through the conserved F or W. Rows may omit the clone size; those that give it use once, few, many or a size class.

v_gene: TRBV28; abundance: NA; j_gene: TRBJ2-2; CDR3aa: CASSFSRGGGTGELFF
v_gene: TRBV7-7; abundance: NA; j_gene: TRBJ2-5; CDR3aa: CASSLGQKIQETQYF
v_gene: TRBV9; abundance: NA; j_gene: TRBJ1-5; CDR3aa: CASSLGQGAGQPQHF
v_gene: TRBV7-6; abundance: few; j_gene: TRBJ2-3; CDR3aa: CASSRTPSTDTQYF
v_gene: TRBV29-1; abundance: NA; j_gene: TRBJ2-5; CDR3aa: CSVPGSRVGLETQYF
v_gene: TRBV30; abundance: NA; j_gene: TRBJ1-6; CDR3aa: CAWSVSQGGNSPLHF
v_gene: TRBV29-1; abundance: NA; j_gene: TRBJ1-2; CDR3aa: CSVGGAGGGVDGYTF
v_gene: TRBV5-6; abundance: NA; j_gene: TRBJ1-4; CDR3aa: CASSPETGREKLFF
v_gene: TRBV11-2; abundance: NA; j_gene: TRBJ2-7; CDR3aa: CASSLGTGVESYEQYF
v_gene: TRBV5-1; abundance: NA; j_gene: TRBJ1-2; CDR3aa: CASSPGIQGRGGYTF
v_gene: TRBV21-1; abundance: NA; j_gene: TRBJ1-1; CDR3aa: CASSTGVQGHTEAFF
v_gene: TRBV7-2; abundance: NA; j_gene: TRBJ1-5; CDR3aa: CASSLWGHQPQHF
v_gene: TRBV5-6; abundance: NA; j_gene: TRBJ2-2; CDR3aa: CASSLGTGGTGELFF
v_gene: TRBV6-1; abundance: NA; j_gene: TRBJ1-5; CDR3aa: CASSQRGNQPQHF
v_gene: TRBV7-9; abundance: NA; j_gene: TRBJ2-5; CDR3aa: CASSLASVETQYF
v_gene: TRBV7-2; abundance: NA; j_gene: TRBJ2-2; CDR3aa: CASTTGVNTGELFF
v_gene: TRBV7-3; abundance: NA; j_gene: TRBJ2-3; CDR3aa: CASCEAGGDTQYF
v_gene: TRBV2; abundance: NA; j_gene: TRBJ2-5; CDR3aa: CAGGPSGSLMETQYF
v_gene: TRBV29-1; abundance: NA; j_gene: TRBJ2-7; CDR3aa: CSAYGTGDNEQYF
v_gene: TRBV7-2; abundance: NA; j_gene: TRBJ2-1; CDR3aa: CASSLSGGARNEQFF
v_gene: TRBV13; abundance: once; j_gene: TRBJ2-3; CDR3aa: CASSWIPGQRDTDTQYF
v_gene: TRBV5-6; abundance: once; j_gene: TRBJ2-1; CDR3aa: CASSLGHLSMQFF
v_gene: TRBV19; abundance: NA; j_gene: TRBJ2-7; CDR3aa: CASNAGPLGGEQYF
v_gene: TRBV9; abundance: NA; j_gene: TRBJ2-7; CDR3aa: CASSVVSYEQYF
v_gene: TRBV7-9; abundance: NA; j_gene: TRBJ1-2; CDR3aa: CASSLGYSNYGYTF
v_gene: TRBV5-1; abundance: NA; j_gene: TRBJ1-2; CDR3aa: CASSPDRANYGYTF
v_gene: TRBV7-6; abundance: NA; j_gene: TRBJ1-1; CDR3aa: CASSKQGRTEAFF
v_gene: TRBV7-8; abundance: NA; j_gene: TRBJ2-7; CDR3aa: CASSLATGSSYEQYF
v_gene: TRBV4-3; abundance: NA; j_gene: TRBJ1-4; CDR3aa: CASSQDLTGRVATNEKLFF
v_gene: TRBV29-1; abundance: NA; j_gene: TRBJ1-2; CDR3aa: CSAYGQSTYGYTF
v_gene: TRBV7-9; abundance: NA; j_gene: TRBJ1-1; CDR3aa: CASSPRQGTEAFF
v_gene: TRBV19; abundance: NA; j_gene: TRBJ1-4; CDR3aa: CASRGTTNEKLFF
v_gene: TRBV29-1; abundance: NA; j_gene: TRBJ2-2; CDR3aa: CSVVRGTGELFF
v_gene: TRBV4-3; abundance: NA; j_gene: TRBJ1-4; CDR3aa: CASSQDRGVGGGKLFF
v_gene: TRBV9; abundance: NA; j_gene: TRBJ1-6; CDR3aa: CASSVADSPLHF
v_gene: TRBV5-1; abundance: NA; j_gene: TRBJ1-2; CDR3aa: CASSTRQGQGGYTF
v_gene: TRBV5-1; abundance: NA; j_gene: TRBJ2-5; CDR3aa: CASSGGGAGVGETQYF